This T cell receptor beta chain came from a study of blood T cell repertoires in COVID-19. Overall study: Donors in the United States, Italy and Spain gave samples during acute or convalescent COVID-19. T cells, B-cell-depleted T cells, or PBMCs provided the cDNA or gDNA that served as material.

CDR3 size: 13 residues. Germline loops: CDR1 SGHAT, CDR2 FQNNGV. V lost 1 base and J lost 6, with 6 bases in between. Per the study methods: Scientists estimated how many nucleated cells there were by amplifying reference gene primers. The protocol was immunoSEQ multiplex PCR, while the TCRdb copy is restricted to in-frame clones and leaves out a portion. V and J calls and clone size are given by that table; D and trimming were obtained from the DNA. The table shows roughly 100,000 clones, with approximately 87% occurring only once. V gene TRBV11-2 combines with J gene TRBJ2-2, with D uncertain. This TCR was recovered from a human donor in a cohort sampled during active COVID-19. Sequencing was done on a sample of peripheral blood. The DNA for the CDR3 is TGTGCCAGCAGCTTAGTTCGGGCCGGGGAGCTGTTTTTT. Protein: CASSLVRAGELFF.